This T cell receptor (beta chain) was sequenced for a study of glioma-infiltrating T cells after dendritic cell vaccination. General study findings and limits: Complete blood and tumor specimen sets were limited to few patients.

A single count supports this clone. Its antigen remains unknown. Germline V gene sequence: CDR1 SNHLY, CDR2 FYNNEI. CDR3 length: 13 residues. Trimming cost V 3 bases and J 3 bases, with 9 bases left between them. The protocol was immunoSEQ multiplex PCR, while the TCRdb copy is restricted to in-frame clones and leaves out a portion. The sample lists some 87,000 clones, 85% to 90% seen once, with roughly 2.9% in the top ten. The TCR was taken from a human donor with glioblastoma. This sequence joins TRBV2 and TRBJ2-7; no clear D gene. The material sequenced was blood, taken before dendritic cell vaccination. The DNA for the CDR3 is TGTGCCAGCAGTGAGGTCAGAAACTACGAGCAGTACTTC. Residues: CASSEVRNYEQYF.